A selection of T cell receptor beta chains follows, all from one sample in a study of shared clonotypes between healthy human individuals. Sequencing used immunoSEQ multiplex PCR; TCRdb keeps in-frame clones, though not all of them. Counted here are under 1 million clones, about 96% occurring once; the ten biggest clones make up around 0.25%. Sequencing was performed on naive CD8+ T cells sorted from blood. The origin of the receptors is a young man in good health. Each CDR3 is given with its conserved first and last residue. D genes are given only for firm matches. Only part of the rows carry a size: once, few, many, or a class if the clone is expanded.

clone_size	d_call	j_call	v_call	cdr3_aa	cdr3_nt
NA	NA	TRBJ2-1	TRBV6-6	CASSYLPWSRDNEQFF	TGTGCCAGCAGTTACCTGCCCTGGTCTAGGGACAATGAGCAGTTCTTC
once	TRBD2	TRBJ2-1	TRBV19	CASSLPESGRSYNEQFF	TGTGCCAGTAGTCTCCCCGAAAGCGGGAGGTCCTACAATGAGCAGTTCTTC
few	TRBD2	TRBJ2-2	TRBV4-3	CASSQDVPKMIGGSRTGELFF	TGCGCCAGCAGCCAAGATGTCCCCAAAATGATTGGCGGGAGTCGAACCGGGGAGCTGTTTTTT
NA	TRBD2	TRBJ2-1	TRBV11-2	CASSPTLAGTYNEQFF	TGTGCCAGCAGCCCAACACTAGCGGGAACTTACAATGAGCAGTTCTTC
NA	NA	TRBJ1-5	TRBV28	CASSLLQGRQPQHF	TGTGCCAGCAGTTTACTACAGGGAAGACAGCCCCAGCATTTT
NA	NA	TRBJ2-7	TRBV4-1	CASSQEERSYEQYF	TGCGCCAGCAGCCAAGAAGAGAGAAGTTACGAGCAGTACTTC
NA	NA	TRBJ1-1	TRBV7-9	CASSLGAGEAFF	TGTGCCAGCAGCTTAGGGGCTGGGGAAGCTTTCTTT
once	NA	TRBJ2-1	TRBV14	CASSPGGFLRFF	TGTGCCAGCAGCCCCGGGGGCTTTCTACGATTCTTC
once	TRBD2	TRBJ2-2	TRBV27	CASSLEEASGRKANTGELFF	TGTGCCAGCAGTTTAGAGGAGGCTAGCGGGAGGAAGGCAAACACCGGGGAGCTGTTTTTT
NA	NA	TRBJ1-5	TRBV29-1	CSVEEKGEISNQPQHF	TGCAGCGTTGAAGAAAAAGGGGAAATTAGCAATCAGCCCCAGCATTTT
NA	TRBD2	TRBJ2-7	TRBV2	CASGGDRSSGRASYEQYF	TGTGCCAGCGGGGGGGACAGATCAAGCGGGAGGGCCTCCTACGAGCAGTACTTC
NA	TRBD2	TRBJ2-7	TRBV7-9	CASSPRPTSEVDEQYF	TGTGCCAGCAGCCCACGCCCGACTAGCGAAGTCGACGAGCAGTACTTC
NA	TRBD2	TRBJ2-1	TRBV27	CASSLVGLGTSGLPYNEQFF	TGTGCCAGCAGCCTCGTTGGGTTAGGGACTAGCGGGCTTCCCTACAATGAGCAGTTCTTC
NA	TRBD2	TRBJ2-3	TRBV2	CASSGGLAGATDTQYF	TGTGCCAGCAGTGGGGGACTAGCGGGAGCTACAGATACGCAGTATTTT
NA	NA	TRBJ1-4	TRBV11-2	CASSPQMWQNNEKLFF	TGTGCCAGCAGCCCCCAAATGTGGCAGAATAATGAAAAACTGTTTTTT
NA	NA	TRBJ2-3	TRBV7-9	CASSSDRADTQYF	TGTGCCAGCAGCTCGGACCGGGCAGATACGCAGTATTTT
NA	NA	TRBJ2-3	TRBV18	CASSSGSTDTQYF	TGTGCCAGCTCTTCAGGGTCAACAGATACGCAGTATTTT
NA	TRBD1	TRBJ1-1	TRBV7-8	CASSLDRDTEAFF	TGTGCCAGCAGCCTCGACAGGGACACTGAAGCTTTCTTT